This entry lists 5 T cell receptor beta chains sequenced from one sample in a study of long-term antiretroviral therapy in people with HIV. immunoSEQ v3.0 was run at survey level. Sequencing was performed with immunoSEQ multiplex PCR; in TCRdb, only in-frame clones are kept and a portion is missing. This table holds approximately 35,000 clones, over 90% found once. Sample: unsorted PBMCs, taken 4.1 years after starting antiretroviral therapy. These receptors originate from a woman in her 50s with HIV.

V is TRBV9 and J is TRBJ2-2, with 7 bases that match TRBD1. Trimming took 6 bases from V and 7 from J; bases not matched to a gene: 6. CDR1 is SGDLS, CDR2 YYNGEE, per germline. The CDR3 is 13 amino acids. Here the CDR3 reads CASNPGGIGELFF. The CDR3 DNA is TGTGCCAGCAACCCAGGGGGTATCGGGGAGCTGTTTTTT.

The chain has TRBV14 and TRBJ1-3; D is ambiguous. Germline V gives CDR1 SGHDN, CDR2 FVKESK. V was trimmed by 0 bases and J by 0 bases, leaving 18 bases between them. The CDR3 length is 19 residues. The CDR3 here is CASSQEGPSLANSGNTIYF. The DNA of the CDR3 is TGTGCCAGCAGCCAAGAGGGTCCCTCATTGGCAAACTCTGGAAACACCATATATTTT.

The chain carries TRBV4-2 and TRBJ2-5; D is perhaps TRBD1 or TRBD2 (6 bases each). Between the trimmed V and J ends, which lost 1 base and 5 bases, there was a span of 14 bases. CDR3 length: 15 residues. Germline V lookup: CDR1 LGHNA, CDR2 YNFKEQ. The CDR3 here is CASSQAPGARETQYF. The DNA of the CDR3 is TGTGCCAGCAGCCAAGCGCCGGGGGCCCGGGAGACCCAGTACTTC.

This clone was detected only once. The chain joins TRBV5-1 to TRBJ1-1; D is uncertain. This CDR3 has 11 residues. V lost 5 bases to trimming and J lost 8 bases, with 10 bases between them. Per germline, CDR1 SGHRS and CDR2 YFSETQ. CDR3 protein: CASRNSGEAFF. In nucleotides, the CDR3 is TGCGCCAGCAGAAACTCCGGGGAAGCTTTCTTT.

The chain recombines TRBV4-1 with TRBJ1-6; D uncertain. The CDR3 is made up of 15 amino acids. V was cut by 1 base and J by 7 bases, with 11 bases left in between. Germline V lookup: CDR1 MGHRA, CDR2 YSYEKL. CDR3 sequence reads: CASSQVGSGNSPLHF. The CDR3 coding sequence is TGCGCCAGCAGCCAAGTTGGTTCGGGGAATTCACCCCTCCACTTT.